The clone carrying this T cell receptor beta chain came up a few times. The antigen is undetermined. This record comes from a study of beta chain features in type 1 diabetes. V trimming: 5 bases; J trimming: 2 bases; junction bases outside the gene matches: 9. From germline, CDR1 is MGHRA and CDR2 YSYEKL. This CDR3 spans 16 amino acids. Every isolated RNA sample was fully reverse transcribed, so sequencing captured expressed TCRB transcripts. Clones were read by immunoSEQ multiplex PCR, and TCRdb kept only the in-frame ones, dropping some. This table has some 190,000 clones, roughly 7.1% appearing once. General study findings and limits: Researchers report that Type 1 diabetes patients had moderately but significantly shorter TCRB CDR3s across all four CD4+ subsets.

The sequence was collected from a woman in her 40s with type 1 diabetes. Sequencing input: central memory CD4+ T cells from blood. The V and J genes are TRBV4-1 and TRBJ1-1; TRBD1 matches 9 bases. The chain's CDR3 is CASSAGTGRLNTEAFF. The CDR3 nucleotides are TGCGCCAGCAGCGCCGGGACAGGGCGCTTAAACACTGAAGCTTTCTTT.